The text below deals with one T cell receptor beta chain. The sample comes from a study of T cells after yellow fever vaccination. Overall study: Fractions of limited cellularity were prepared by means of SMART-Seq v4 Ultra Low Input.

A universal primer site and UMIs were added as TCR cDNA was made by 5'RACE template switching. TCRdb redid the calling of the 5' RACE reads with MiXCR, one entry per CDR3 protein. This table holds approximately 34,000 distinct CDR3 sequences, about 6.6% found once. The CDR3 runs 16 residues. Trimming stripped 1 base from V and 1 base from J, with 11 bases between. Germline loops: CDR1 MGHRA, CDR2 YSYEKL. Points from the study as a whole: Within FACS-sorted repertoires, abundant clonotypes contaminating from the bulk population could be present. Subsequent booster samples again held most clones from primary vaccination (around 96% CD4, 85% to 90% CD8).

The V call is TRBV4-1, the J call TRBJ2-1; D not resolved. The sequence came from a man between 18 and 29 years old who received the YFV17D yellow fever vaccine. The input for sequencing was PBMCs, either bulk or a sorted T-cell subset (CD4+, CD8+, memory, or dextramer-sorted; not recorded which), taken on the day of the first yellow fever vaccination. CDR3 nucleotides: TGCGCCAGCAGCCAAGTCGACCTAGTTTCCTACAATGAGCAGTTCTTC. It translates to CASSQVDLVSYNEQFF.